These 28 T cell receptor beta chains came from one sample sequenced in a study of T cell responses to AZD1222 COVID-19 vaccine. Sequencing was performed with immunoSEQ multiplex PCR; in TCRdb, only in-frame clones are kept and a portion is missing. Of 85,000 to 120,000 clones listed, about 90% were seen once; the top ten hold roughly 8%. Sequencing used peripheral blood, obtained 28 days after the second AZD1222 dose. These receptors originate from an adult who received the AZD1222 COVID-19 vaccine.

The V call is TRBV24-1, the J call TRBJ2-7; 9 bases are a match to TRBD1. Losses at the gene ends were 4 bases for V and 0 bases for J; bases not matched to a gene: 9. The CDR3 totals 17 residues. Germline V gene data show CDR1 as KGHDR and CDR2 as SFDVKD. The CDR3 DNA reads as TGTGCCACCAGTGACCCCTCGGACAGGGGAAGCTCCTACGAGCAGTACTTC. Translated: CATSDPSDRGSSYEQYF.

This sequence joins TRBV4-1 and TRBJ1-2; TRBD1 might be the D (5 bases). V was cut by 0 bases and J by 5 bases, with 16 bases left in between. CDR1 and CDR2 from the germline V gene are MGHRA and YSYEKL. This CDR3 is 16 amino acids long. In DNA, the CDR3 is TGCGCCAGCAGCCAAGAATCAAGCCCAGGGTCTTATGGCTACACCTTC. It yields the protein CASSQESSPGSYGYTF.

The chain is built from TRBV10-3 and TRBJ2-1; no clear D. Germline loops: CDR1 ENHRY, CDR2 SYGVKD. Trimming took 8 bases from V and 5 from J, leaving 13 bases between them. This CDR3 spans 13 amino acids. The CDR3 bases are TGTGCCATCGCGGCTGTGGCAGACAATGAGCAGTTCTTC. This codes for CAIAAVADNEQFF.

V and J are TRBV5-6 and TRBJ1-5, with D hard to call. V was trimmed by 0 bases and J by 2 bases, leaving 3 bases between them. CDR1 is SGHDT, CDR2 YYEEEE, per germline. This CDR3 contains 13 residues. The CDR3 reads CASSLVGNQPQHF. CDR3 DNA sequence: TGTGCCAGCAGCTTGGTTGGCAATCAGCCCCAGCATTTT.

The chain combines TRBV6-5 with TRBJ2-2; D is possibly TRBD1 or TRBD2 (6 bases each). Trimming took 6 bases from V and 4 from J, leaving 15 bases between them. Germline lookup yields CDR1 MNHEY and CDR2 SVGAGI. CDR3 size: 15 residues. The CDR3 nucleotides are TGTGCCAGCAGGACAAGGGGGGCATCCACCGGGGAGCTGTTTTTT. This codes for CASRTRGASTGELFF.

This chain joins TRBV6-2 or TRBV6-3 and TRBJ1-1; 10 positions agree with TRBD1. Germline CDR1 is MNHEY and CDR2 is SVGEGT. Trimming took 2 bases from V and 4 from J; bases not matched to a gene: 7. The CDR3 has 16 residues. CDR3 bases: TGTGCCAGCAGTTACCCCCGGACAGGGGGAATCACTGAAGCTTTCTTT. It specifies CASSYPRTGGITEAFF.

As concerns this clone: A much larger clone is a single base away; this may be a read error. The chain has TRBV12-3 or TRBV12-4 and TRBJ1-1; no clear D. V lost 5 bases to trimming and J lost 0 bases, with 7 bases between them. CDR3 length: 13 amino acids. In DNA, the CDR3 is TGTGCCAGCAGTACCGGGGTGAACACTGAAGCTTTCTTT. The encoded protein is CASSTGVNTEAFF.

Note on this clone: One end of the junction does not line up with germline, which may come from a read error. The chain has TRBV7-7 and TRBJ1-1; TRBD1 might be the D (5 bases). The CDR3 has 13 residues. Germline V gene data show CDR1 as SSHAT and CDR2 as FNYEAQ (reference sequence). The CDR3 reads CASSLGVDGEAFF. CDR3 nucleotides: TGTGCTAGCAGCTTAGGGGTGGACGGTGAAGCTTTCTTT.

The chain links TRBV5-1 to TRBJ2-7, with TRBD1 as a possible D gene (5 bases). V lost 0 bases and J 1 base, leaving 8 bases between the germline ends. Germline V gene lookup returns CDR1 SGHRS and CDR2 YFSETQ. This CDR3 has 14 amino acids. The CDR3 nucleotides are TGCGCCAGCAGCTTGGGCTCAGGGTCCTACGAGCAGTACTTC. The encoded protein is CASSLGSGSYEQYF.

The CDR3 protein is CASSLPTLGTKETQYF. CDR3 in DNA: TGCGCCAGCAGCCTACCTACCTTGGGGACGAAAGAGACCCAGTACTTC. The chain employs TRBV4-1 and TRBJ2-5; the D gene could be TRBD1 or TRBD2 (5 bases each). Germline lookup yields CDR1 MGHRA and CDR2 YSYEKL. This CDR3 spans 16 amino acids. V dropped 4 bases and J dropped 3 bases, with 18 bases sitting between them.

The rearrangement joins TRBV5-5 to TRBJ1-5; 7 bases match TRBD1. The CDR3 covers 14 residues. J lost 7 bases, V lost 1 base, and 5 bases had no gene match. Germline V gives CDR1 SGHKS, CDR2 YYEKEE (reference sequence). Written as DNA, the CDR3 is TGTGCCAGCAGCTTGAGGGGGCAGGAACAGCCCCAGCATTTT. Translation gives CASSLRGQEQPQHF.

The V and J genes are TRBV2 and TRBJ1-5; weak D call: TRBD1 (5 bases). The V end lost 7 bases, the J end lost 0 bases, and 10 bases lay between the germline ends. The CDR3 has 14 amino acids. CDR1 is SNHLY and CDR2 is FYNNEI in the germline V gene. CDR3 sequence reads: CASTDITSNQPQHF. As DNA, the CDR3 is TGTGCCAGCACGGACATTACTAGCAATCAGCCCCAGCATTTT.

The V and J genes are TRBV5-1 and TRBJ2-7, with D perhaps being TRBD1 or TRBD2 (5 bases each). The CDR3 contains 15 residues. Germline loops: CDR1 SGHRS, CDR2 YFSETQ. Deletions cut 3 bases from V and 3 bases from J, with 16 bases between. CDR3 in amino acids: CASSWSRDGRYEQYF. DNA of the CDR3: TGCGCCAGCAGCTGGAGTCGGGACGGTCGCTACGAGCAGTACTTC.

V is TRBV2 and J is TRBJ2-1; TRBD2 might be the D (6 bases). Germline V gene sequence: CDR1 SNHLY, CDR2 FYNNEI. This CDR3 region has 16 residues. V was shortened by 3 bases and J by 0 bases, with 12 bases between the two germline ends. DNA of the CDR3: TGTGCCAGCAGTGAGCCACGGGAGTACTCCTACAATGAGCAGTTCTTC. Translating it yields CASSEPREYSYNEQFF.

This chain links TRBV19 with TRBJ1-2, with D possibly matching TRBD1 (5 bases). This CDR3 is built from 15 residues. V shed 4 bases and J shed 7 bases, with 19 bases lying between them. Per the germline V gene, CDR1 is LNHDA and CDR2 is SQIVND (reference sequence). The chain's CDR3 is CASSNQGVISFGYTF. The CDR3 DNA is TGTGCCAGTAGTAACCAGGGTGTGATTTCTTTTGGCTACACCTTC. Drawing the rest from reference TRBV19 and TRBJ1-2, the complete variable domain is DGGITQSPKYLFRKEGQNVTLSCEQNLNHDAMYWYRQDPGQGLRLIYYSQIVNDFQKGDIAEGYSVSREKKESFPLTVTSAQKNPTAFYLCASSNQGVISFGYTFGSGTRLTVV.

The chain links TRBV3-1 (or the pseudogene TRBV3-2) to TRBJ1-6; 9 positions match TRBD1. V dropped 0 bases and J dropped 12; count of bases not matched to a gene: 9. This CDR3 has 16 amino acids. Germline-derived CDR1 and CDR2 are LGHDT and YNNKEL (reference sequence). CDR3 residues: CASSQDPPGTGQPLHF. The CDR3 nucleotides are TGTGCCAGCAGCCAAGACCCTCCCGGGACAGGGCAACCCCTCCACTTT.

The chain couples TRBV30 to TRBJ1-4, with 7 bases lining up with TRBD1. V shed 2 bases and J 4 bases; nucleotides not matched to a gene: 7. Per the germline V gene, CDR1 is GTSNPN and CDR2 is SVGIG (reference sequence). CDR3 length: 15 amino acids. This chain's CDR3 is CAWSPGQPSNEKLFF. In DNA form, the CDR3 reads TGTGCCTGGAGTCCGGGACAGCCAAGTAATGAAAAACTGTTTTTT.

The chain couples TRBV27 to TRBJ2-5, with D tentatively TRBD2 (6 bases). Trimming shortened V by 7 bases and J by 0 bases, and 15 bases separated the two germline ends. CDR1 is MNHEY, CDR2 SMNVEV, per germline (reference sequence). CDR3 size: 15 residues. As DNA, the CDR3 is TGTGCCAGCAAGATGGACTGGGGGGACCAAGAGACCCAGTACTTC. Translating it yields CASKMDWGDQETQYF.

The chain uses TRBV9 and TRBJ1-2; D uncertain. CDR1 and CDR2 (germline): SGDLS, YYNGEE. The CDR3 extends over 14 amino acids. V lost 6 bases and J 2 bases, leaving 14 bases between the germline ends. CDR3 loop: CASTPAVGNYGYTF. The CDR3 nucleotides read TGTGCCAGCACCCCCGCGGTCGGCAACTATGGCTACACCTTC. Full variable domain (rest looked up from reference TRBV9 and TRBJ1-2): DSGVTQTPKHLITATGQRVTLRCSPRSGDLSVYWYQQSLDQGLQFLIQYYNGEERAKGNILERFSAQQFPDLHSELNLSSLELGDSALYFCASTPAVGNYGYTFGSGTRLTVV.

This clone was detected only a few times. The chain carries TRBV2 and TRBJ1-3, with 7 bases matching TRBD1. Germline V gene sequence: CDR1 SNHLY, CDR2 FYNNEI. After removal of 6 bases from V and 0 bases from J, the junction contained 11 bases not matched to a gene. The CDR3 is 17 residues long. CDR3 DNA: TGTGCCAGCAGGGGAATGACAGGGTTGGGCTCTGGAAACACCATATATTTT. Translation gives CASRGMTGLGSGNTIYF.

The chain employs TRBV19 and TRBJ1-3, with D unresolved. CDR3 length equals 15 residues. Between the trimmed V and J ends, which lost 9 bases and 0 bases, there was a span of 15 bases. The germline V gene encodes CDR1 LNHDA and CDR2 SQIVND (reference sequence). The CDR3 loop reads CASRPWANSGNTIYF. CDR3 DNA: TGTGCCAGCCGCCCATGGGCTAACTCTGGAAACACCATATATTTT.

Comment on this clone: The germline gene is not matched at one end of the junction; a read error may be the cause. The V gene is TRBV7-7, the J gene TRBJ2-2, with 7 bases fitting TRBD2. The CDR3 spans 16 residues. Germline V gene sequence: CDR1 SSHAT, CDR2 FNYEAQ (reference sequence). The DNA of the CDR3 is TGTGCTAGCAGCTTAGTTGCGGGGGAAAACACCGGGGAGCTGTTTTTT. This sequence encodes CASSLVAGENTGELFF.

This clone was recorded once. The rearrangement uses TRBV6-1 and TRBJ1-2; no clear D gene. The CDR3 totals 13 residues. V was clipped by 3 bases and J by 6 bases, with 11 bases between them. The V gene's germline CDR1 is MNHNS and CDR2 SASEGT. As DNA, the CDR3 is TGTGCCAGCAGTGAGGGGAAGGTAAATGGCTACACCTTC. Residues: CASSEGKVNGYTF.

The chain recombines TRBV5-6 with TRBJ2-7; a weak D match, TRBD1 (5 bases). Trimming stripped 2 bases from V and 4 bases from J, with 10 bases between. CDR3 length equals 13 residues. Germline CDR1 is SGHDT and CDR2 is YYEEEE. The CDR3: CASSFGHSYEQYF. The CDR3 nucleotides read TGTGCCAGCAGCTTTGGACACAGTTACGAGCAGTACTTC.

This clone was detected a few times. The chain couples TRBV5-4 to TRBJ1-1, with D possibly matching TRBD1 (5 bases). This CDR3 is 17 amino acids long. V lost 0 bases and J 0 bases, leaving 15 bases between the germline ends. CDR1 and CDR2 (germline): SGHNT, YYREEE (reference sequence). The CDR3 here is CASSLAGRGYMNTEAFF. The CDR3 nucleotides read TGTGCCAGCAGCTTGGCCGGGAGGGGTTACATGAACACTGAAGCTTTCTTT. Drawing the rest from reference TRBV5-4 and TRBJ1-1, the complete variable domain is ETGVTQSPTHLIKTRGQQVTLRCSSQSGHNTVSWYQQALGQGPQFIFQYYREEENGRGNFPPRFSGLQFPNYSSELNVNALELDDSALYLCASSLAGRGYMNTEAFFGQGTRLTVV.

The chain joins TRBV7-9 to TRBJ2-7, with D perhaps TRBD1 (5 bases). The V end was cut by 4 bases, the J end by 4 bases, with 8 bases between. CDR1 is SEHNR and CDR2 is FQNEAQ in the germline V gene (reference sequence). The CDR3 length is 12 residues. This CDR3 reads CASSSQGYEQYF. CDR3 coding DNA: TGTGCCAGCAGCTCCCAGGGATACGAGCAGTACTTC.

This rearrangement joins TRBV11-2 to TRBJ2-5; 8 positions agree with TRBD1. The V gene's germline CDR1 is SGHAT and CDR2 FQNNGV. The CDR3 is made up of 13 amino acids. Losses at the gene ends were 5 bases for V and 4 bases for J; bases not matched to a gene: 3. CDR3 coding DNA: TGTGCCAGCAGCCCCGACAGGGGAGAGACCCAGTACTTC. It codes for CASSPDRGETQYF.

This sequence joins TRBV4-1 and TRBJ1-2; TRBD1 matches at 8 bases. CDR3 length: 15 amino acids. Germline V gene sequence: CDR1 MGHRA, CDR2 YSYEKL. V was pared by 1 base and J by 3 bases, with 4 bases of the junction left unmatched. CDR3 in amino acids: CASSQGTGSYYGYTF. CDR3 nucleotide sequence: TGCGCCAGCAGCCAAGGGACAGGGTCGTACTATGGCTACACCTTC.